The source of this T cell receptor beta chain is a study of T-cell reconstitution after alpha-beta-depleted transplantation in children. General observations from the study: T cells produced anew were the main source of T-cell counts and diversity one year after transplant.

This clonotype was counted between two and nine times. Its matching antigen is unknown. Using unique molecular identifiers, the investigators prepared the TCRbeta library. TCRdb ran MiXCR on the PCR reads and lists one entry per CDR3 protein. The data hold approximately 230,000 distinct CDR3 sequences, with roughly 25% observed a single time. Germline V CDR1 and CDR2: MDHEN, SYDVKM. CDR3 length: 14 amino acids. V shed 9 bases and J 0 bases; nucleotides not matched to a gene: 7. The chain couples TRBV28 to TRBJ1-1; 7 positions agree with TRBD1. The receptor's source is a girl aged 2-10 years with Fanconi anemia, due to receive a stem cell transplant. This specimen was PBMCs, taken before TCRalphabeta/CD19-depleted stem cell transplant. CDR3 coding DNA: TGTGCCAGGAGGACAGGAACTATGAACACTGAAGCTTTCTTT. Protein: CARRTGTMNTEAFF.